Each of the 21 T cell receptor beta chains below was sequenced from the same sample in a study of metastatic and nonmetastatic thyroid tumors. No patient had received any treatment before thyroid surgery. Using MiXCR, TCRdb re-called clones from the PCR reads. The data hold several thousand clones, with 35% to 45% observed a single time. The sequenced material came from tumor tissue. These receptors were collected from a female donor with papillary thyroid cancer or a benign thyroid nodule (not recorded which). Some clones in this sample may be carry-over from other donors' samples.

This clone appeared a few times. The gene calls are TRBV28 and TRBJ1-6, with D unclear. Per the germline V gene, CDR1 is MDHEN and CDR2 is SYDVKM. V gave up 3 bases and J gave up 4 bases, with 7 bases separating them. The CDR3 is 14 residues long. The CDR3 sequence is CASSFPWYNSPLHF. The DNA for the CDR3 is TGTGCCAGCAGTTTCCCCTGGTATAATTCACCCCTCCACTTT.

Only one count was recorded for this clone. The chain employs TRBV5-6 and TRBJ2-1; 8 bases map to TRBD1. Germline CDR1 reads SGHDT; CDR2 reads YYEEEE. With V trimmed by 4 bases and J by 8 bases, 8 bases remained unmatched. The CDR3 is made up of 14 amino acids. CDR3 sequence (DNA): TGTGCCAGCAGCGTCCGGACAGGGTTTGATGAGCAGTTCTTC. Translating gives CASSVRTGFDEQFF.

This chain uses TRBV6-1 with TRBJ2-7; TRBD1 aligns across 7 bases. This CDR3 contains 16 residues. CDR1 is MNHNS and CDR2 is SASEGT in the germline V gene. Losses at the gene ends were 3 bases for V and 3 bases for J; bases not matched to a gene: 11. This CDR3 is CASSDFWTGGGYEQYF. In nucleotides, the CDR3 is TGTGCCAGCAGTGATTTTTGGACAGGTGGAGGCTACGAGCAGTACTTC.

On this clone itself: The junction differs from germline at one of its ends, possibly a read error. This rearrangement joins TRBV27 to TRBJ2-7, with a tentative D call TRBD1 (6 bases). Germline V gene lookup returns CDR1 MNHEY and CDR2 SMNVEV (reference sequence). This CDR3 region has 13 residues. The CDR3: CATSLQGEYEQYF. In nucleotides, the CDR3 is TGTGCCACCAGTTTACAGGGTGAATACGAGCAGTACTTC.

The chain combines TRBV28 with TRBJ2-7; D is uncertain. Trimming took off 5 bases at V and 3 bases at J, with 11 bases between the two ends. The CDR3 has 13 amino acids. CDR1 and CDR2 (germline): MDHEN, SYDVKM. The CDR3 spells CASSPRTNYEQYF. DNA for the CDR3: TGTGCCAGCAGTCCTCGGACCAACTACGAGCAGTACTTC.

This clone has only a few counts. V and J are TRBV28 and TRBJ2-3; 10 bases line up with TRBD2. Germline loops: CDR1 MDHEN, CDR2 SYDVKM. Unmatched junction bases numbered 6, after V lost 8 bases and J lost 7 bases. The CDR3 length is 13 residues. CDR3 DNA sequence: TGTGCCAGCCGTGGTAGCGGGGGGAATACGCAGTATTTT. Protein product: CASRGSGGNTQYF.

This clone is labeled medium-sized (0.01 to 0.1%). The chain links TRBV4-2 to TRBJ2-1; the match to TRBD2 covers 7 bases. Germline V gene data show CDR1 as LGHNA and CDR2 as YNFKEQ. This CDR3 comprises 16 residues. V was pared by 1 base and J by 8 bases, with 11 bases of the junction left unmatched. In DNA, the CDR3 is TGTGCCAGCAGCCAAGGGTGGGCGGGAGCGAGCGATGAGCAGTTCTTC. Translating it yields CASSQGWAGASDEQFF.

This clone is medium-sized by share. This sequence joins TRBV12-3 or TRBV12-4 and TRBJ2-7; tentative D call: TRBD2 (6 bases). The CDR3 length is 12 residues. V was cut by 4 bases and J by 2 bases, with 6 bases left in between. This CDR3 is CASSWGAYEQYF. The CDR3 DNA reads TGTGCCAGCAGTTGGGGGGCCTACGAGCAGTACTTC.

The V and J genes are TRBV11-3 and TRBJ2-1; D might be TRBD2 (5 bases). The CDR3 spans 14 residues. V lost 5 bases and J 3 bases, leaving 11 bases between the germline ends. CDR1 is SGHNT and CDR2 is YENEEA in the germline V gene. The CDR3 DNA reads TGTGCCAGCAGCCCCCCCAGCGGCTACAATGAGCAGTTCTTC. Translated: CASSPPSGYNEQFF.

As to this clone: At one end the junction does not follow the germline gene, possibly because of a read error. CDR3 amino acids: CASSPLLGTQYF. The CDR3 nucleotides are TGTGCCAGCTCCCCACTTCTCGGGACCCAGTACTTC. This chain links TRBV18 with TRBJ2-5; no clear D. The CDR3 totals 12 residues. Germline V gene lookup returns CDR1 KGHSH and CDR2 LQKENI. Drawing the rest from reference TRBV18 and TRBJ2-5, the complete variable domain is NAGVMQNPRHLVRRRGQEARLRCSPMKGHSHVYWYRQLPEEGLKFMVYLQKENIIDESGMPKERFSAEFPKEGPSILRIQQVVRGDSAAYFCASSPLLGTQYFGPGTRLLVL.

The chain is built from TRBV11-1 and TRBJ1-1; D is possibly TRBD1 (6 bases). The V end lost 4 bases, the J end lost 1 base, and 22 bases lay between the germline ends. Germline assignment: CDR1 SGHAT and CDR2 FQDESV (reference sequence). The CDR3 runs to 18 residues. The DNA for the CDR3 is TGTGCCAGCAGCTCCCGTTGGGGGCGTCTAGATCCGAACACTGAAGCTTTCTTT. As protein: CASSSRWGRLDPNTEAFF.

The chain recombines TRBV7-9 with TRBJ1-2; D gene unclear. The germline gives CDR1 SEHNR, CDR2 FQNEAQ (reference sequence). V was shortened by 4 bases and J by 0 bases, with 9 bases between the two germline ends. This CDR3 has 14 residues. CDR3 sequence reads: CASSSSGANYGYTF. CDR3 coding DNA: TGTGCCAGCAGCTCAAGCGGGGCTAACTATGGCTACACCTTC. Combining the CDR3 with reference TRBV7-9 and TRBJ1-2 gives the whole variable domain DTGVSQNPRHKITKRGQNVTFRCDPISEHNRLYWYRQTLGQGPEFLTYFQNEAQLEKSRLLSDRFSAERPKGSFSTLEIQRTEQGDSAMYLCASSSSGANYGYTFGSGTRLTVV.

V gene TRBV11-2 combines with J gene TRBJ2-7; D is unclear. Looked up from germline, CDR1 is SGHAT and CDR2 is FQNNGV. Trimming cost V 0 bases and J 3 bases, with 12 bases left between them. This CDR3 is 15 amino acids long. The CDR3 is CASSLDLESFYEQYF. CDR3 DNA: TGTGCCAGCAGCTTAGATCTGGAGAGCTTCTACGAGCAGTACTTC.

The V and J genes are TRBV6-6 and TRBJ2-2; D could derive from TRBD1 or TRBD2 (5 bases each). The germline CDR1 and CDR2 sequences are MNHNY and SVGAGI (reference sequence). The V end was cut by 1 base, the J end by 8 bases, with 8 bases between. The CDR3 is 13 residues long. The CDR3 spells CASSYLGVGELFF. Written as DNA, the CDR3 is TGTGCCAGCAGTTACTTGGGGGTGGGGGAGCTGTTTTTT.

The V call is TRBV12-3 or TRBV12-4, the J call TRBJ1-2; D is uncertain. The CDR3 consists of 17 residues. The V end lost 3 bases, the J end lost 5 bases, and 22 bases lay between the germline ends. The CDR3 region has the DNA TGTGCCAGCAGTTTTAAGTACGCGACCGAATCGAAATATGGCTACACCTTC. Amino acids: CASSFKYATESKYGYTF.

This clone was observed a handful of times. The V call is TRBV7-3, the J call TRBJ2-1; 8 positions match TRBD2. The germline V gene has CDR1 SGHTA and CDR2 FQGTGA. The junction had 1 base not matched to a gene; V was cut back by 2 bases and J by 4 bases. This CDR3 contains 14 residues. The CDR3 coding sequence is TGTGCCAGCAGCTTACGGGGGGGATACAATGAGCAGTTCTTC. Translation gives CASSLRGGYNEQFF.

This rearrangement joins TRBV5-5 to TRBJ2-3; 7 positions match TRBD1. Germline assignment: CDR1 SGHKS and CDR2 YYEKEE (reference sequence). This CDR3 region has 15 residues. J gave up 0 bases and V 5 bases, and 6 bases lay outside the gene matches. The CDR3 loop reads CASRTGVQSTDTQYF. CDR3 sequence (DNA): TGTGCCAGCAGAACAGGGGTTCAGAGCACAGATACGCAGTATTTT.

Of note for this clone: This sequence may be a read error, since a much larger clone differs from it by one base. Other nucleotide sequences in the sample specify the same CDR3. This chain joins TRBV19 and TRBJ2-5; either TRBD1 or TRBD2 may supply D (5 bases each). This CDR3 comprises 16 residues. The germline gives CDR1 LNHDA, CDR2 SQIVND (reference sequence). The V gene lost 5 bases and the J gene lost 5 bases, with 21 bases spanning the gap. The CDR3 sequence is CASSHRGGWQNETQYF. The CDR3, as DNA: TGTGCCAGTAGTCACCGTGGGGGTTGGCAGAATGAGACCCAGTACTTC.

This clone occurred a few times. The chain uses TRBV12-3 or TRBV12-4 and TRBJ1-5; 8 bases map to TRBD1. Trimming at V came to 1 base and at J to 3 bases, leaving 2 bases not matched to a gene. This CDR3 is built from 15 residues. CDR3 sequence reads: CASSLGTGPNQPQHF. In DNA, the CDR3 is TGTGCCAGCAGTTTAGGGACAGGGCCCAATCAGCCCCAGCATTTT.

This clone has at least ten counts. The CDR3 DNA sequence: TGTGCCAGCAGTTACTCACCATCGACAGGCACAGATACGCAGTATTTT. Protein sequence: CASSYSPSTGTDTQYF. The rearrangement joins TRBV6-6 to TRBJ2-3, with D possibly being TRBD1 (5 bases). Germline-derived CDR1 and CDR2 are MNHNY and SVGAGI (reference sequence). The CDR3 is 16 amino acids. The V end lost 0 bases, the J end lost 1 base, and 11 bases lay between the germline ends.

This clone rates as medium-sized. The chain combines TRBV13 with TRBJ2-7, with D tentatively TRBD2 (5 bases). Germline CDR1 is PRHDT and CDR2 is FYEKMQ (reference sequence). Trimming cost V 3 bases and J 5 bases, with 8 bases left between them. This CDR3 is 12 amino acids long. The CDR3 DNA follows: TGTGCCAGCAGCTTCCGGGGAGACGAGCAGTACTTC. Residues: CASSFRGDEQYF. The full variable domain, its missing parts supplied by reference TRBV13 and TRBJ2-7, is AAGVIQSPRHLIKEKRETATLKCYPIPRHDTVYWYQQGPGQDPQFLISFYEKMQSDKGSIPDRFSAQQFSDYHSELNMSSLELGDSALYFCASSFRGDEQYFGPGTRLTVT.